This TCR beta chain was obtained from a study of T cells in Graves' hyperthyroidism and ophthalmopathy. Study summary: Upon initial diagnosis and before any treatment, peripheral blood was collected.

Using RNA transcripts as the source, TCR beta CDR3 regions were amplified. Primed by the HTBI set, a first-round RT-PCR was run on the TCR CDR3. TCRdb itself ran the multiplex PCR reads through MiXCR, one entry per CDR3 protein. The table has about 600,000 distinct CDR3 sequences, about 14% seen once. Sequencing used blood. The sequence was collected from a woman aged 50 to 60 with Graves' ophthalmopathy.

The CDR3 DNA follows: TGTGCCAGCAGATTTGGGATGGGAGGGGAGTCCTACGAGCAGTACTTC. It encodes CASRFGMGGESYEQYF. The chain joins TRBV28 to TRBJ2-7, with 7 bases that match TRBD2. The junction had 12 bases not matched to a gene; V was cut back by 6 bases and J by 1 base. Germline V CDR1 and CDR2: MDHEN, SYDVKM. The CDR3 totals 16 residues.